One sample yielded the 25 T cell receptor beta chains listed below, sequenced in a study of blood T cell repertoires in COVID-19. The method was immunoSEQ multiplex PCR; TCRdb's version includes in-frame clones alone and lacks a portion of them. In the table there are tens of thousands of clones, 90% of which are singletons. The sample consisted of peripheral blood. The receptors here all came from a man in his sixties with active or convalescent COVID-19.

This sequence joins TRBV30 and TRBJ1-1, with 7 bases matching TRBD1. CDR3 length: 15 residues. Germline V gene data show CDR1 as GTSNPN and CDR2 as SVGIG (reference sequence). With V trimmed by 4 bases and J by 1 base, 9 bases remained unmatched. CDR3 loop: CAWIKRDRQNTEAFF. CDR3 in DNA: TGTGCCTGGATAAAACGGGACAGACAGAACACTGAAGCTTTCTTT. The complete variable domain, with remaining parts taken from reference TRBV30 and TRBJ1-1, reads SQTIHQWPATLVQPVGSPLSLECTVEGTSNPNLYWYRQAAGRGLQLLFYSVGIGQISSEVPQNLSASRPQDRQFILSSKKLLLSDSGFYLCAWIKRDRQNTEAFFGQGTRLTVV.

Concerning this clone: This CDR3 is also generated by other DNA sequences in the sample. The J gene is TRBJ2-5, the V gene TRBV28, with D possibly being TRBD2 (5 bases). Germline CDR1 reads MDHEN; CDR2 reads SYDVKM. V lost 6 bases, J lost 3 bases, and 11 bases lay in between. The CDR3 is made up of 13 amino acids. For the CDR3, the DNA is TGTGCCAGCAGCCGGACTGGAAAAGAGACCCAGTACTTC. It specifies CASSRTGKETQYF.

The V and J genes are TRBV3-1 (or the pseudogene TRBV3-2) and TRBJ2-2; 10 positions agree with TRBD2. The CDR3 is 16 residues long. Germline CDR1 and CDR2: LGHDT and YNNKEL (reference sequence). J gave up 6 bases and V 5 bases, and 9 bases lay outside the gene matches. This CDR3 is CASSSSGRARPGELFF. The CDR3 region has the DNA TGTGCCAGCAGCTCGAGCGGGAGGGCCCGTCCCGGGGAGCTGTTTTTT.

The chain links TRBV28 to TRBJ2-5; D gene ambiguous. Germline V gene lookup returns CDR1 MDHEN and CDR2 SYDVKM. There are 10 residues in the CDR3. Trimming cost V 7 bases and J 4 bases, with 4 bases left between them. CDR3 coding DNA: TGTGCCAGCACAGGAGAGACCCAGTACTTC. It translates to CASTGETQYF.

Comment on this clone: The junction does not match germline at one end; this may be a read error. The V and J genes are TRBV7-7 and TRBJ1-2; TRBD1 matches 9 bases. The CDR3 is made up of 16 amino acids. Germline V gene data show CDR1 as SSHAT and CDR2 as FNYEAQ (reference sequence). The CDR3 spells CASRDPTGGDNYGYTF. CDR3 bases: TGTGCTAGCAGGGATCCTACAGGGGGCGATAACTATGGCTACACCTTC.

This clone was picked up one time. In DNA form, the CDR3 reads TGTGCCTGGGGGACAGGGGAGACCCAGTACTTC. It specifies CAWGTGETQYF. The chain links TRBV30 to TRBJ2-5; TRBD1 matches 9 bases. CDR3 length equals 11 residues. The germline CDR1 and CDR2 sequences are GTSNPN and SVGIG (reference sequence). V trimming: 5 bases; J trimming: 5 bases; junction bases outside the gene matches: 0.

The rearrangement joins TRBV9 to TRBJ2-4, with 8 bases matching TRBD1. After removal of 5 bases from V and 7 bases from J, the junction contained 8 bases not matched to a gene. The CDR3 covers 14 residues. The germline gives CDR1 SGDLS, CDR2 YYNGEE. The CDR3 nucleotides read TGTGCCAGCAGTTACCGGGACAGGCAGAACATTCAGTACTTC. The encoded protein is CASSYRDRQNIQYF.

The chain employs TRBV7-9 and TRBJ1-4, with 8 bases matching TRBD1. The CDR3 is made up of 14 amino acids. Looked up from germline, CDR1 is SEHNR and CDR2 is FQNEAQ (reference sequence). After removal of 2 bases from V and 6 bases from J, the junction contained 2 bases not matched to a gene. The CDR3: CASSLQGADEKLFF. Written as DNA, the CDR3 is TGTGCCAGCAGCTTACAGGGGGCAGATGAAAAACTGTTTTTT.

This clone is deemed medium-sized (0.01 to 0.1%). This chain joins TRBV28 and TRBJ2-3, with 7 bases fitting TRBD2. This CDR3 spans 18 amino acids. The ends lost 5 bases at V and 2 bases at J; junction bases unmatched: 16. Looked up from germline, CDR1 is MDHEN and CDR2 is SYDVKM. CDR3 nucleotide sequence: TGTGCCAGCAGTCTCACCCCGTCGACTAGCAGTCACACAGATACGCAGTATTTT. Translated: CASSLTPSTSSHTDTQYF. Full variable domain (outside the CDR3, taken from reference TRBV28 and TRBJ2-3): DVKVTQSSRYLVKRTGEKVFLECVQDMDHENMFWYRQDPGLGLRLIYFSYDVKMKEKGDIPEGYSVSREKKERFSLILESASTNQTSMYLCASSLTPSTSSHTDTQYFGPGTRLTVL.

The gene calls are TRBV13 and TRBJ1-1; possible D gene TRBD1, 5 bases. V was pared by 3 bases and J by 1 base, with 12 bases between. From germline, CDR1 is PRHDT and CDR2 FYEKMQ (reference sequence). The CDR3 covers 15 residues. The CDR3 region has the DNA TGTGCCAGCAGCTTGCCGGGACTCGCGAACACTGAAGCTTTCTTT. This translates into CASSLPGLANTEAFF.

V usage is TRBV18 and J usage is TRBJ2-5; no reliable D call. V was pared by 2 bases and J by 1 base, with 14 bases between. The CDR3 spans 16 residues. Per germline, CDR1 KGHSH and CDR2 LQKENI. DNA for the CDR3: TGTGCCAGCTCACCAAGTTCGGCCAGGCTCCAAGAGACCCAGTACTTC. This translates into CASSPSSARLQETQYF.

V and J are TRBV19 and TRBJ2-7; possible D gene TRBD2, 6 bases. The length of the CDR3 is 15 residues. Trimming removed 5 bases at V and 4 bases at J, with 18 bases between. From germline, CDR1 is LNHDA and CDR2 SQIVND (reference sequence). CDR3 in amino acids: CASSPTGDEEYEQYF. CDR3 coding DNA: TGTGCCAGTAGTCCAACGGGAGACGAAGAATACGAGCAGTACTTC.

The rearrangement uses TRBV30 and TRBJ2-1, with 9 nucleotides matching TRBD1. The germline V gene encodes CDR1 GTSNPN and CDR2 SVGIG (reference sequence). This CDR3 has 14 residues. The trim removed 2 bases at V and 8 bases at J, leaving 7 bases unmatched. In nucleotides, the CDR3 is TGTGCCTGGAGTTCAGACAGGGGGAGCGATGAGCAGTTCTTC. Its protein is CAWSSDRGSDEQFF. The whole variable domain, remainder taken from reference TRBV30 and TRBJ2-1, is SQTIHQWPATLVQPVGSPLSLECTVEGTSNPNLYWYRQAAGRGLQLLFYSVGIGQISSEVPQNLSASRPQDRQFILSSKKLLLSDSGFYLCAWSSDRGSDEQFFGPGTRLTVL.

The rearrangement joins TRBV5-1 to TRBJ1-4; D gene uncertain. With 0 bases removed from V and 0 bases from J, the gap between germline ends came to 6 bases. Per the germline V gene, CDR1 is SGHRS and CDR2 is YFSETQ. The CDR3 consists of 15 residues. CDR3 sequence reads: CASSLGVSTNEKLFF. The DNA for the CDR3 is TGCGCCAGCAGCTTGGGAGTTTCAACTAATGAAAAACTGTTTTTT.

The chain uses TRBV5-4 and TRBJ2-1, with TRBD2 matching 8 bases. Per the germline V gene, CDR1 is SGHNT and CDR2 is YYREEE (reference sequence). Germline trimming cut 4 bases from V and 5 bases from J; bases unmatched to any gene: 5. This CDR3 contains 14 residues. CDR3 amino acids: CASSPRAGDNEQFF. The CDR3 DNA follows: TGTGCCAGCAGCCCTCGAGCGGGGGACAATGAGCAGTTCTTC.

This chain connects TRBV4-1 to TRBJ2-3; 11 nucleotides line up with TRBD1. This CDR3 has 15 amino acids. Germline V gene lookup returns CDR1 MGHRA and CDR2 YSYEKL. J lost 1 base, V lost 5 bases, and 2 bases had no gene match. This CDR3 is CASSSGQGGTDTQYF. Here the CDR3 DNA reads TGCGCCAGCAGCTCGGGACAGGGGGGCACAGATACGCAGTATTTT.

Here the CDR3 reads CASSSPLRGKDGYTF. Here the CDR3 DNA reads TGCGCCAGCAGCTCTCCTCTCAGGGGTAAGGATGGCTACACCTTC. The chain carries TRBV4-1 and TRBJ1-2, with D possibly being TRBD1 (6 bases). There are 15 residues in the CDR3. The V end lost 5 bases, the J end lost 6 bases, and 19 bases lay between the germline ends. Germline loops: CDR1 MGHRA, CDR2 YSYEKL.

The genes are TRBV30 and TRBJ2-6, with TRBD2 as a possible D gene (7 bases). The length of the CDR3 is 16 residues. Between the trimmed V and J ends, which lost 8 bases and 0 bases, there was a span of 17 bases. Per germline, CDR1 GTSNPN and CDR2 SVGIG (reference sequence). The CDR3 region is CAGGRGAGSGANVLTF. Here the CDR3 DNA reads TGTGCCGGAGGACGGGGGGCTGGCTCTGGGGCCAACGTCCTGACTTTC. Full variable domain (missing parts from reference TRBV30 and TRBJ2-6): SQTIHQWPATLVQPVGSPLSLECTVEGTSNPNLYWYRQAAGRGLQLLFYSVGIGQISSEVPQNLSASRPQDRQFILSSKKLLLSDSGFYLCAGGRGAGSGANVLTFGAGSRLTVL.

V is TRBV29-1 and J is TRBJ2-1, with D unresolved. In germline, CDR1 is SQVTM, CDR2 ANQGSEA. This CDR3 spans 13 amino acids. Trimming left V 2 bases short and J 4 bases short, with 9 bases between. The CDR3 region has the DNA TGCAGCGTTGAACGAACGACTTACAATGAGCAGTTCTTC. It yields the protein CSVERTTYNEQFF.

The chain recombines TRBV9 with TRBJ2-1; 7 nucleotides align to TRBD2. After removal of 0 bases from V and 6 bases from J, the junction contained 0 bases not matched to a gene. Germline loops: CDR1 SGDLS, CDR2 YYNGEE. The CDR3 is 13 amino acids. CDR3 bases: TGTGCCAGCAGCGTAGCGGGAGGCAATGAGCAGTTCTTC. This sequence encodes CASSVAGGNEQFF.

The rearrangement joins TRBV5-1 to TRBJ1-2; 8 bases match TRBD1. The J segment lost 7 bases and the V segment lost 3 bases, leaving 14 bases of the junction unmatched. Germline CDR1 is SGHRS and CDR2 is YFSETQ. The CDR3 is 16 residues long. CDR3 residues: CASSWTRTGSKGGYTF. The CDR3 region has the DNA TGCGCCAGCAGCTGGACCCGGACAGGGTCAAAAGGTGGCTACACCTTC. Drawing the rest from reference TRBV5-1 and TRBJ1-2, the complete variable domain is KAGVTQTPRYLIKTRGQQVTLSCSPISGHRSVSWYQQTPGQGLQFLFEYFSETQRNKGNFPGRFSGRQFSNSRSEMNVSTLELGDSALYLCASSWTRTGSKGGYTFGSGTRLTVV.

Only one count was recorded for this clone. This chain connects TRBV3-1 (or the pseudogene TRBV3-2) to TRBJ2-2, with TRBD1 as a possible D gene (6 bases). Deletions cut 4 bases from V and 5 bases from J, with 11 bases between. The CDR3 consists of 14 residues. The germline V gene encodes CDR1 LGHDT and CDR2 YNNKEL (reference sequence). Here the CDR3 DNA reads TGTGCCAGCAGCCCCCTCACAGGGACCGGGGAGCTGTTTTTT. Residues: CASSPLTGTGELFF.

The V gene is TRBV5-1, the J gene TRBJ2-7, with a weak D call TRBD2 (6 bases). V was pared by 0 bases and J by 0 bases, with 13 bases between. This CDR3 is built from 16 residues. Germline V gene sequence: CDR1 SGHRS, CDR2 YFSETQ. The CDR3 protein is CASSLDGGASSYEQYF. As DNA, the CDR3 is TGCGCCAGCAGCTTGGATGGCGGGGCAAGCTCCTACGAGCAGTACTTC.

The CDR3 is CSGSRDRDNEKLFF. In DNA, the CDR3 is TGCAGCGGTAGCCGGGACAGGGATAATGAAAAACTGTTTTTT. This chain links TRBV29-1 with TRBJ1-4; 9 bases fit TRBD1. The length of the CDR3 is 14 residues. The V and J ends lost 7 bases and 4 bases, in that order; junction bases with no gene match: 7. Germline V gene sequence: CDR1 SQVTM, CDR2 ANQGSEA.

V is TRBV24-1 and J is TRBJ2-3, with 9 bases fitting TRBD1. The V gene's germline CDR1 is KGHDR and CDR2 SFDVKD. Germline trimming cut 0 bases from V and 6 bases from J; bases unmatched to any gene: 3. CDR3 size: 15 residues. The CDR3 reads CATSDLPGQGDTQYF. CDR3 nucleotide sequence: TGTGCCACCAGTGATTTGCCTGGACAGGGGGATACGCAGTATTTT.